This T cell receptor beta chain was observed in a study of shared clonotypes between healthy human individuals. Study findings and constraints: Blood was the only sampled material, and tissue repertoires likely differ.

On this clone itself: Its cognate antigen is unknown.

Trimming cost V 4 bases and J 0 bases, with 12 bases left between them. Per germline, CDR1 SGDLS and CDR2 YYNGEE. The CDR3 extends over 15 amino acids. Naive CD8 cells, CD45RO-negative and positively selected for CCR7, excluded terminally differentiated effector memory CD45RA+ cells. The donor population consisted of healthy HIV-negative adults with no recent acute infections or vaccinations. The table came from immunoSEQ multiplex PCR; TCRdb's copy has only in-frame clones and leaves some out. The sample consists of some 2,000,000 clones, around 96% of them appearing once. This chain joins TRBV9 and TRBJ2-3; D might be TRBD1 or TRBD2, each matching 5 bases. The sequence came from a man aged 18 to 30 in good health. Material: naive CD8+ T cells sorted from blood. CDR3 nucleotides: TGTGCCAGCAGCACCCTCGAGGGGAGCACAGATACGCAGTATTTT. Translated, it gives CASSTLEGSTDTQYF.